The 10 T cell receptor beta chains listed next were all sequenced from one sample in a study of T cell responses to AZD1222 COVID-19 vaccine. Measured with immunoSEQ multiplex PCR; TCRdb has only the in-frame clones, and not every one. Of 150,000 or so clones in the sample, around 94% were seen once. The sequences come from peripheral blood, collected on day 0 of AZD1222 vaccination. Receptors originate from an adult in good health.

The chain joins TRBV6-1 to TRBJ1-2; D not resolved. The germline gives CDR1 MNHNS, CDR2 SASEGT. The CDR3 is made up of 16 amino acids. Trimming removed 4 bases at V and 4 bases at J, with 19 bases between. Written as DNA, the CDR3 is TGTGCCAGCAGTGTTGACTACCCCAACGGACTCTATGGCTACACCTTC. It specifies CASSVDYPNGLYGYTF.

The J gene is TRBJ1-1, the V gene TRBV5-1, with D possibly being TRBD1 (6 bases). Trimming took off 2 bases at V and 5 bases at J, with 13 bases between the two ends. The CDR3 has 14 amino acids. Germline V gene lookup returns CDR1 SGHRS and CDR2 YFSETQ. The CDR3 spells CASSLTPGETEAFF. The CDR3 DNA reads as TGCGCCAGCAGCTTAACGCCAGGGGAGACTGAAGCTTTCTTT. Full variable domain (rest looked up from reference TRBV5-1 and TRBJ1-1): KAGVTQTPRYLIKTRGQQVTLSCSPISGHRSVSWYQQTPGQGLQFLFEYFSETQRNKGNFPGRFSGRQFSNSRSEMNVSTLELGDSALYLCASSLTPGETEAFFGQGTRLTVV.

CDR3 loop: CASSSAGWSNSPLHF. The CDR3 bases are TGTGCCAGCAGTTCAGCCGGGTGGTCGAATTCACCCCTCCACTTT. The genes are TRBV28 and TRBJ1-6, with D uncertain. In germline, CDR1 is MDHEN, CDR2 SYDVKM. The ends were cut back, 4 bases at V and 7 bases at J, with 14 bases in the middle. This CDR3 is 15 amino acids long.

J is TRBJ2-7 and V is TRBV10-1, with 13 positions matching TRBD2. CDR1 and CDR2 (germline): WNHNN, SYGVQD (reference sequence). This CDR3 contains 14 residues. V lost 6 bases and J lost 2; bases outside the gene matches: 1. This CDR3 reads CASRGTSGTYEQYF. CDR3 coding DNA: TGCGCCAGCAGAGGGACTAGCGGGACCTACGAGCAGTACTTC.

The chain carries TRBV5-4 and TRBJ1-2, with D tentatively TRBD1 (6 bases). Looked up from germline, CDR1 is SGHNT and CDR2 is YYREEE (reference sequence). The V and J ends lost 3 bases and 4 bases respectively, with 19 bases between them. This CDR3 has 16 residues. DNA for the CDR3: TGTGCCAGCAGCTCCCGAGGCAGGGGCGCACCCTATGGCTACACCTTC. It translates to CASSSRGRGAPYGYTF.

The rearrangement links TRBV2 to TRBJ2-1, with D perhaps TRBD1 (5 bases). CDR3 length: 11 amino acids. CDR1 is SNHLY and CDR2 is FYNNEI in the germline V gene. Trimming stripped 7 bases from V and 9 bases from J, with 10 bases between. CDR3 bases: TGTGCCAGCAACAGGATTGGTGAGCAGTTCTTC. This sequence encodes CASNRIGEQFF.

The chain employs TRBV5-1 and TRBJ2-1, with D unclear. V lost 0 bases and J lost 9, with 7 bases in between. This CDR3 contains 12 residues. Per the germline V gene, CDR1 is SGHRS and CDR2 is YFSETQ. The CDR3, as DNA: TGCGCCAGCAGCTTGGGAGAGATTGAGCAGTTCTTC. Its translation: CASSLGEIEQFF.

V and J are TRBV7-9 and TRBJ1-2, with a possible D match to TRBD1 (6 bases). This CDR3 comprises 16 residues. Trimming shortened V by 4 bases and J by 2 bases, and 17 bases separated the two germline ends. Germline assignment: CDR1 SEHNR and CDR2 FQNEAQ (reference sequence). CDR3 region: CASSWGQGSLNYGYTF. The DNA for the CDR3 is TGTGCCAGCAGCTGGGGTCAGGGGAGTCTCAACTATGGCTACACCTTC.

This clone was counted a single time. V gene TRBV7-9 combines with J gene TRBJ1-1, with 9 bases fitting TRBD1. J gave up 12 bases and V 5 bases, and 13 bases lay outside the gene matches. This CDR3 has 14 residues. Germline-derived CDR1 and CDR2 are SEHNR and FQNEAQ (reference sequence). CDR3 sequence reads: CASSVTGTGFSTFF. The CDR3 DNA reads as TGTGCCAGCAGCGTAACCGGGACAGGGTTTTCGACTTTCTTT.

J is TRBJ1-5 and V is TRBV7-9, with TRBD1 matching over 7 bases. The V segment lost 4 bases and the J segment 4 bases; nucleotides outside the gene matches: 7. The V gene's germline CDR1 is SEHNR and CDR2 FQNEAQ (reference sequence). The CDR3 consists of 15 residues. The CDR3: CASSSGTALNQPQHF. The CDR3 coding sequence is TGTGCCAGCAGCTCTGGGACAGCCTTAAATCAGCCCCAGCATTTT.